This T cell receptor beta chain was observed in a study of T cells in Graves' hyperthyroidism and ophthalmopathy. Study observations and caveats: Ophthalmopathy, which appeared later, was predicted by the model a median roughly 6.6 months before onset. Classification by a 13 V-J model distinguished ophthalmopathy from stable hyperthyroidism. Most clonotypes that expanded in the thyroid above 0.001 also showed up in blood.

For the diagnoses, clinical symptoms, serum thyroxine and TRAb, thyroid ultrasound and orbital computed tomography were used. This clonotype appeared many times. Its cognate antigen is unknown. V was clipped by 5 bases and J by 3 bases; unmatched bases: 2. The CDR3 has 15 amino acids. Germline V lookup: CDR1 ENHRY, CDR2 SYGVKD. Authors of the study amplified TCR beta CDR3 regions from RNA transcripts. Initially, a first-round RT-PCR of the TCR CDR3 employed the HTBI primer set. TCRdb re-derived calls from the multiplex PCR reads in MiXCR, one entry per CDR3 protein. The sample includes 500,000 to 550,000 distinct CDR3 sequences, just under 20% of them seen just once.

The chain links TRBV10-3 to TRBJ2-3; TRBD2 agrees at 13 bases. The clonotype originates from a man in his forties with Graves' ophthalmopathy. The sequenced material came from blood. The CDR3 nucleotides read TGTGCCATCAGTAGGACTAGCGGGAGTACAGATACGCAGTATTTT. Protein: CAISRTSGSTDTQYF.